This T cell receptor beta chain was sequenced in a study of Ad26.COV2.S vaccination and SARS-CoV-2 variants. Per the germline V gene, CDR1 is MNHEY and CDR2 is SVGAGI. The CDR3 runs 15 residues. The junction had 7 bases not matched to a gene; V was cut back by 5 bases and J by 6 bases. Assay used: immunoSEQ multiplex PCR; TCRdb lists only in-frame clones, some missing. The sample yields roughly 350,000 clones, 87% seen once. Documented treatment: 19 received Ad26.COV2.S at low or high dose, single or two shots; about five received placebo; per-sample allocation not given. The samples date from day 63 after the first vaccine or placebo injection. It was Wuhan-strain SARS-CoV-2 spike that the Ad26 vaccine vector expressed.

The gene calls are TRBV6-5 and TRBJ1-6; TRBD1 aligns across 7 bases. The TCR sequence derives from a person aged 18-65 years who received the Ad26.COV2.S COVID-19 vaccine or a placebo. This specimen was peripheral blood, taken in a trial of Ad26.COV2.S vaccine versus placebo. The CDR3 region is CASSRTTGRNSPLHF. The CDR3 nucleotides are TGTGCCAGCAGTCGCACGACAGGGCGTAATTCACCCCTCCACTTT.